The 32 T cell receptor beta chains in this list originate from one sample, sequenced in a study of metastatic and nonmetastatic thyroid tumors. MiXCR re-clonotyped the PCR reads for TCRdb. This table has about 39,000 clones, about 16% appearing once. The entire patient cohort was treatment-naive prior to thyroid surgery. The sequencing input was blood. The receptors were sampled from a female donor with papillary thyroid cancer or a benign thyroid nodule (not recorded which). Some clones in this sample may be carry-over from other donors' samples.

In this sample, this clone turned up many times. V gene TRBV2 combines with J gene TRBJ2-4; 12 bases line up with TRBD1. The CDR3 is 14 residues long. With V trimmed by 7 bases and J by 7 bases, 5 bases remained unmatched. The germline V gene has CDR1 SNHLY and CDR2 FYNNEI. Written as DNA, the CDR3 is TGTGCCAGCATGATGGGACAGGGGGCCAACATTCAGTACTTC. Its translation is CASMMGQGANIQYF.

The chain has TRBV24-1 and TRBJ2-7; unclear D gene. CDR1 is KGHDR and CDR2 is SFDVKD in the germline V gene. V was pared by 3 bases and J by 6 bases, with 5 bases between. The CDR3 is made up of 11 amino acids. The CDR3 here is CATSDQAEQYF. The CDR3 bases are TGTGCCACCAGTGATCAGGCCGAGCAGTACTTC.

This clone was recorded many times. The chain joins TRBV7-3 to TRBJ1-1, with D possibly being TRBD1 (6 bases). The CDR3 runs to 14 residues. Trimming cost V 3 bases and J 1 base, with 9 bases left between them. In germline, CDR1 is SGHTA, CDR2 FQGTGA. The DNA for the CDR3 is TGTGCCAGCAGCTTGGGGGGGGCGAACACTGAAGCTTTCTTT. It yields the protein CASSLGGANTEAFF.

This clone has at least ten counts. The chain links TRBV6-1 to TRBJ1-3; D is unresolved. The CDR3 covers 16 residues. V lost 8 bases and J 0 bases, leaving 17 bases between the germline ends. Germline V gives CDR1 MNHNS, CDR2 SASEGT. The CDR3 sequence: CASAGLGLSSGNTIYF. CDR3 in DNA: TGTGCCAGCGCCGGGCTGGGCCTGTCCTCTGGAAACACCATATATTTT.

Ten or more counts support this clone. The chain joins TRBV6-1 to TRBJ2-3, with 9 bases aligning to TRBD2. The CDR3 sequence is 16 residues long. Per germline, CDR1 MNHNS and CDR2 SASEGT. V was pared by 1 base and J by 4 bases, with 6 bases of the junction left unmatched. The chain's CDR3 is CASSEGISGSADTQYF. CDR3 sequence (DNA): TGTGCCAGCAGTGAAGGAATTAGCGGGAGCGCAGATACGCAGTATTTT.

The chain has TRBV6-1 and TRBJ2-1; 10 bases agree with TRBD2. Germline assignment: CDR1 MNHNS and CDR2 SASEGT. V lost 8 bases, J lost 8 bases, and 9 bases stayed unmatched. This CDR3 is built from 14 residues. Written as DNA, the CDR3 is TGTGCCAGCGAGAGCGGGAGGGCCACCGATGAGCAGTTCTTC. Residues: CASESGRATDEQFF.

This clone was recorded many times. The chain combines TRBV25-1 with TRBJ2-7, with D perhaps TRBD1 or TRBD2 (6 bases each). The V and J ends lost 6 bases and 5 bases respectively, with 11 bases between them. This CDR3 comprises 12 residues. Germline assignment: CDR1 MGHDK and CDR2 SYGVNS. The CDR3: CASSEGGNEQYF. CDR3 DNA sequence: TGTGCCAGCAGCGAAGGGGGGAACGAGCAGTACTTC.

This clone was seen ten or more times. The rearrangement links TRBV6-1 to TRBJ2-5, with D possibly TRBD2 on 5 matching bases. Germline CDR1 is MNHNS and CDR2 is SASEGT. Trimming cost V 6 bases and J 0 bases, with 11 bases left between them. CDR3 length equals 14 residues. The CDR3 spells CASSPGLYQETQYF. CDR3 sequence (DNA): TGTGCCAGCAGCCCCGGACTGTACCAAGAGACCCAGTACTTC.

This clone was detected ten times or more. The chain links TRBV9 to TRBJ2-7; TRBD2 matches 9 bases. Germline V gene lookup returns CDR1 SGDLS and CDR2 YYNGEE. The CDR3 extends over 14 amino acids. V lost 3 bases and J lost 1; bases outside the gene matches: 2. The CDR3 spells CASSASGKSYEQYF. As DNA, the CDR3 is TGTGCCAGCAGCGCTAGCGGGAAGTCCTACGAGCAGTACTTC.

The chain is built from TRBV5-1 and TRBJ2-5; D possibly corresponds to TRBD1 (7 bases). Trimming shortened V by 2 bases and J by 4 bases, and 9 bases separated the two germline ends. Per germline, CDR1 SGHRS and CDR2 YFSETQ. The CDR3 has 13 residues. Here the CDR3 reads CASSFQGGETQYF. The CDR3 DNA follows: TGCGCCAGCAGCTTTCAGGGGGGAGAGACCCAGTACTTC.

This clone was observed many times. The J gene is TRBJ1-4, the V gene TRBV20-1; 10 nucleotides line up with TRBD1. V dropped 0 bases and J dropped 7; count of bases not matched to a gene: 8. The CDR3 loop spans 16 amino acids. From germline, CDR1 is DFQATT and CDR2 SNEGSKA (reference sequence). The CDR3 DNA sequence: TGCAGTGCTAGAGACCCGACAGGGGGCGCCGGTGAAAAACTGTTTTTT. Translated: CSARDPTGGAGEKLFF.

This clone was seen ten or more times. Since a much larger clone is just one base distant, this may be a read error. J is TRBJ1-1 and V is TRBV6-1; maybe TRBD1 (5 bases). Germline V gene sequence: CDR1 MNHNS, CDR2 SASEGT. V lost 10 bases and J 0 bases, leaving 21 bases between the germline ends. CDR3 length equals 16 residues. This CDR3 reads CAIRTGDAFMNTEAFF. In DNA, the CDR3 is TGTGCCATTAGGACGGGGGATGCATTCATGAACACTGAAGCTTTCTTT.

This clone was picked up a small number of times. A much larger clone differs from this one at a single base, so this may be a read error. V is TRBV6-2 or TRBV6-3 and J is TRBJ2-3; D unclear. The CDR3 covers 12 residues. Germline loops: CDR1 MNHEY, CDR2 SVGEGT. In DNA form, the CDR3 reads TGTGCCAGCAGTTACTCGGCATCTGTACAGTATTTC. Encoded protein: CASSYSASVQYF.

The CDR3 nucleotides are TGCGCCAGCAGCCGACTAGCGGGAGGCAGCACAGATACGCAGTATTTT. Protein sequence: CASSRLAGGSTDTQYF. The chain has TRBV5-1 and TRBJ2-3; 13 bases align to TRBD2. CDR3 size: 16 residues. CDR1 SGHRS and CDR2 YFSETQ come from the germline V gene. The V and J ends lost 4 bases and 0 bases, in that order; junction bases with no gene match: 2.

This clone has ten or more counts. This chain uses TRBV6-1 with TRBJ1-5; D is possibly TRBD1 (5 bases). This CDR3 is built from 11 residues. The V end was cut by 6 bases, the J end by 9 bases, with 9 bases between. From germline, CDR1 is MNHNS and CDR2 SASEGT. This chain's CDR3 is CASRGEGPQHF. In DNA form, the CDR3 reads TGTGCCAGCAGGGGGGAAGGGCCCCAGCATTTT.

On this clone itself: One end of the junction is discordant with germline, which a read error may explain. The rearrangement links TRBV10-3 to TRBJ1-1; tentative D call: TRBD1 (6 bases). Germline loops: CDR1 ENHRY, CDR2 SYGVKD. The CDR3 runs 12 residues. This chain's CDR3 is CASSAGDREAFF. CDR3 in DNA: TGTGCCAGCAGTGCCGGCGACAGGGAAGCTTTCTTT.

This clone was seen a few times. In DNA, the CDR3 is TGTGCCAGCAGTTTACACGGACAGGGGGCTGTCGAGCAGTACTTC. It encodes CASSLHGQGAVEQYF. V usage is TRBV28 and J usage is TRBJ2-7, with 11 nucleotides matching TRBD1. Germline V gene lookup returns CDR1 MDHEN and CDR2 SYDVKM. Trimming took 2 bases from V and 6 from J; bases not matched to a gene: 6. This CDR3 region has 15 residues.

This clone was found a few times. The chain is built from TRBV7-9 and TRBJ2-7, with D perhaps TRBD2 (5 bases). CDR1 is SEHNR, CDR2 FQNEAQ, per germline (reference sequence). There are 14 residues in the CDR3. Trimming left V 4 bases short and J 6 bases short, with 16 bases between. The CDR3 nucleotides read TGTGCCAGCAGCTCTGGTCGCGGGCCACTCGAGCAGTACTTC. Translation: CASSSGRGPLEQYF.

As for this clone: This may be a read error: a much more frequent sequence differs by one nucleotide. The gene calls are TRBV5-4 and TRBJ1-4; D unclear. The CDR3 runs 13 residues. CDR1 and CDR2 from the germline V gene are SGHNT and YYREEE (reference sequence). The CDR3 here is CASSEQFNEILFF. CDR3 DNA: TGTGCCAGCAGTGAACAGTTTAATGAAATACTGTTTTTT. The full variable domain, with the rest looked up from reference TRBV5-4 and TRBJ1-4, is ETGVTQSPTHLIKTRGQQVTLRCSSQSGHNTVSWYQQALGQGPQFIFQYYREEENGRGNFPPRFSGLQFPNYSSELNVNALELDDSALYLCASSEQFNEILFFGSGTQLSVL.

This clone has ten or more counts. The chain is built from TRBV19 and TRBJ2-3; 11 bases map to TRBD2. J gave up 4 bases and V 6 bases, and 6 bases lay outside the gene matches. The germline gives CDR1 LNHDA, CDR2 SQIVND (reference sequence). The CDR3 runs 15 residues. The CDR3 loop reads CASSLLAGEADTQYF. CDR3 coding DNA: TGTGCCAGTAGCTTACTAGCGGGAGAGGCAGATACGCAGTATTTT.

This clone was counted ten times or more. This chain uses TRBV18 with TRBJ1-2, with TRBD1 as a possible D gene (6 bases). V lost 5 bases and J lost 8, with 15 bases in between. The germline V gene encodes CDR1 KGHSH and CDR2 LQKENI. The CDR3 has 13 amino acids. CDR3 nucleotides: TGTGCCAGCTCAAAACAGGGTCGTGGAGGCTACACCTTC. Its translation: CASSKQGRGGYTF.

This chain links TRBV28 with TRBJ2-7, with D hard to call. This CDR3 comprises 12 residues. The germline CDR1 and CDR2 sequences are MDHEN and SYDVKM. Between the trimmed V and J ends, which lost 4 bases and 3 bases, there was a span of 7 bases. The CDR3 region has the DNA TGTGCCAGCAGTTATGGCGACTACGAGCAGTACTTC. Protein: CASSYGDYEQYF.

The sample holds many counts of this clone. This sequence joins TRBV27 and TRBJ2-7, with TRBD1 matching 8 bases. The CDR3 runs 15 residues. Germline trimming cut 4 bases from V and 2 bases from J; bases unmatched to any gene: 7. CDR1 MNHEY and CDR2 SMNVEV come from the germline V gene (reference sequence). DNA for the CDR3: TGTGCCAGCAGTTGGATGGGACAGGCGGCCTACGAGCAGTACTTC. Its translation is CASSWMGQAAYEQYF.

This chain uses TRBV19 with TRBJ2-2, with 9 bases matching TRBD1. The CDR3 runs to 16 residues. Germline V CDR1 and CDR2: LNHDA, SQIVND (reference sequence). Losses at the gene ends were 3 bases for V and 3 bases for J; bases not matched to a gene: 5. The CDR3 nucleotides read TGTGCCAGTAGTATTAGGGACAGGGCGGACACCGGGGAGCTGTTTTTT. The encoded protein is CASSIRDRADTGELFF. Complete variable domain (other parts from reference TRBV19 and TRBJ2-2): DGGITQSPKYLFRKEGQNVTLSCEQNLNHDAMYWYRQDPGQGLRLIYYSQIVNDFQKGDIAEGYSVSREKKESFPLTVTSAQKNPTAFYLCASSIRDRADTGELFFGEGSRLTVL.

This clone was observed a handful of times. J is TRBJ1-3 and V is TRBV5-5; D perhaps matches TRBD1 (5 bases). The V end was cut by 0 bases, the J end by 5 bases, with 15 bases between. CDR1 is SGHKS, CDR2 YYEKEE, per germline (reference sequence). This CDR3 has 16 residues. In nucleotides, the CDR3 is TGTGCCAGCAGCTTGGAATTAGGGGCGAGGAGAAACACCATATATTTT. Protein: CASSLELGARRNTIYF.

Turning to this clone: At one of its ends the junction is not consistent with the germline gene, which may arise from a read error. CDR3 nucleotides: TGCGCTAGCATCTTGGGGGATACAGTCGCCTACGAGCAGTACTTC. This encodes CASILGDTVAYEQYF. The rearrangement uses TRBV5-1 and TRBJ2-7; D possibly uses TRBD1 or TRBD2 (5 bases each). The CDR3 is 15 amino acids. The V gene's germline CDR1 is SGHRS and CDR2 YFSETQ. The complete variable domain, with remaining parts taken from reference TRBV5-1 and TRBJ2-7, reads KAGVTQTPRYLIKTRGQQVTLSCSPISGHRSVSWYQQTPGQGLQFLFEYFSETQRNKGNFPGRFSGRQFSNSRSEMNVSTLELGDSALYLCASILGDTVAYEQYFGPGTRLTVT.

This clone was observed at least ten times. V gene TRBV27 combines with J gene TRBJ2-7; 8 bases map to TRBD2. CDR1 and CDR2 from the germline V gene are MNHEY and SMNVEV (reference sequence). The CDR3 runs to 16 residues. The trim removed 5 bases at V and 5 bases at J, leaving 14 bases unmatched. The CDR3, as DNA: TGTGCCAGCAGTCGTACACAAGCGGGAGTGTCCAACGAGCAGTACTTC. Its translation is CASSRTQAGVSNEQYF.

V and J are TRBV12-3 or TRBV12-4 and TRBJ1-2; D gene ambiguous. This CDR3 contains 15 residues. The V gene lost 9 bases and the J gene lost 2 bases, with 19 bases spanning the gap. The CDR3 spells CASTPPGVGNYGYTF. The CDR3 DNA sequence: TGTGCCAGTACCCCTCCCGGGGTAGGCAACTATGGCTACACCTTC.

For this clone: A single base separates this from a much larger clone, so it may be a read error. At the DNA level, this CDR3 is encoded by other sequences in the same sample as well. This sequence joins TRBV5-1 and TRBJ1-6, with 10 bases matching TRBD1. Germline V CDR1 and CDR2: SGHRS, YFSETQ. CDR3 length: 17 residues. V was clipped by 0 bases and J by 7 bases; unmatched bases: 7. For the CDR3, the DNA is TGCGCCAGCAGCTTGGCTGGACAGGGGGGTAGAAATTCACCCCTCCACTTT. It encodes CASSLAGQGGRNSPLHF.

V usage is TRBV7-6 and J usage is TRBJ1-2; 9 bases are shared with TRBD1. V lost 5 bases to trimming and J lost 6 bases; unmatched junction nucleotides: 7. The CDR3 runs 14 residues. CDR1 SGHVS and CDR2 FNYEAQ come from the germline V gene. CDR3 in amino acids: CASSPGTGLDGYTF. The CDR3 coding sequence is TGTGCCAGCAGCCCTGGGACAGGGCTTGATGGCTACACCTTC.

This clone appeared a few times. The J gene is TRBJ2-1, the V gene TRBV15, with TRBD2 matching 12 bases. CDR3 length: 15 residues. Germline V gives CDR1 LNHNV, CDR2 YYDKDF (reference sequence). The V and J ends lost 4 bases and 8 bases, in that order; junction bases with no gene match: 6. CDR3 loop: CATSMTSGGLDEQFF. CDR3 DNA sequence: TGTGCCACCAGCATGACTAGCGGGGGATTGGATGAGCAGTTCTTC.

This clone was counted a few times. Germline and junction disagree at one end, which may indicate a read error. The rearrangement joins TRBV7-9 to TRBJ2-2, with TRBD2 matching 7 bases. The CDR3 sequence is 14 residues long. Germline V lookup: CDR1 SEHNR, CDR2 FQNEAQ (reference sequence). Written as DNA, the CDR3 is TGTGCCAGCCACTGGACTAGTGGAACCGTGGAGCTGTTTTTT. The encoded protein is CASHWTSGTVELFF.